The clone carrying this T cell receptor (beta chain) appeared a single time. Its cognate antigen is unknown. These data are taken from a study of shared clonotypes between healthy human individuals. Whole-study context: Used for every donor were three CD4 naive, three CD4 memory, two CD8 naive and one CD8 memory plate. Study-wide results and caveats: Richness estimates generally favored naive over memory subsets.

The V gene lost 4 bases and the J gene lost 11 bases, with 24 bases spanning the gap. The CDR3 loop spans 15 amino acids. Germline assignment: CDR1 SQVTM and CDR2 ANQGSEA. It was across several immunoSEQ plates that each subset's genomic DNA was evenly split. Profiling relied on immunoSEQ multiplex PCR, and the TCRdb table lists in-frame clones only, not all of them. The profile shows approximately 530,000 clones, about 96% of them singletons. Specimen: naive CD4+ T cells sorted from blood. The subset was: CD45RA+ positively selected. The chain is built from TRBV29-1 and TRBJ1-5; weak D call: TRBD1 (6 bases). The source of this sequence is a woman in her 30s in good health. The CDR3: CSVVLPSGGGWSQHF. The CDR3 DNA is TGCAGCGTTGTACTCCCTTCGGGGGGCGGGTGGTCCCAGCATTTT.